The following is a T cell receptor beta chain sequence with its context. Trimming stripped 5 bases from V and 0 bases from J, with 13 bases between. This CDR3 is built from 14 residues. Per germline, CDR1 SQVTM and CDR2 ANQGSEA. This sample was taken from a study of blood T cell repertoires in COVID-19. Study background: Sources were T cells, B-cell-depleted T cells, or PBMCs; the material itself was cDNA or gDNA.

In the authors' workflow: Amplification from reference gene primers served as the basis for estimated nucleated cell counts. Using immunoSEQ multiplex PCR, the repertoire was profiled, and TCRdb retains in-frame clones only, with some absent. The V and J calls and clone size were taken over from that table, and D and trimming were inferred from the DNA. This table has 120,000 or so clones, more than 60% appearing once. The sequence came from a man aged 65 to 85 with acute or convalescent COVID-19. The sequenced material came from peripheral blood. This chain links TRBV29-1 with TRBJ1-1, with no clear D. CDR3 DNA sequence: TGCAGCGTTAGTTCTGTACCAGTGAACACTGAAGCTTTCTTT. Amino acid sequence: CSVSSVPVNTEAFF.